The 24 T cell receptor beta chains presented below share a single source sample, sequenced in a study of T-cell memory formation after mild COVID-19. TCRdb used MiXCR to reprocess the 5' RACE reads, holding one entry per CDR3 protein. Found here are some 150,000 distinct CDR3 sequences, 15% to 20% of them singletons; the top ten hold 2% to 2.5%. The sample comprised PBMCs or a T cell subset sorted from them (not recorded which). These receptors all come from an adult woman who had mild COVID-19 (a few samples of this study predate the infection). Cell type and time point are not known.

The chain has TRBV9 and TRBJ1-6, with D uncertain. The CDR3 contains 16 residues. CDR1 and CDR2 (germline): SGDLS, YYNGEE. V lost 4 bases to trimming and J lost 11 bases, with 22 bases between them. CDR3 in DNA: TGTGCCAGCAGCCCCCCGGCAGCGCCGGGAGTCACACCCCTCCACTTT. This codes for CASSPPAAPGVTPLHF.

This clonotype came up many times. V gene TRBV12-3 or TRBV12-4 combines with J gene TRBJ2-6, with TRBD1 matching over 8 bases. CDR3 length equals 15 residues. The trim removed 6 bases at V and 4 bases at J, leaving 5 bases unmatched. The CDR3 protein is CASSLRGLGANVLTF. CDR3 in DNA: TGTGCCAGCAGCCTCAGGGGGCTAGGGGCCAACGTCCTGACTTTC.

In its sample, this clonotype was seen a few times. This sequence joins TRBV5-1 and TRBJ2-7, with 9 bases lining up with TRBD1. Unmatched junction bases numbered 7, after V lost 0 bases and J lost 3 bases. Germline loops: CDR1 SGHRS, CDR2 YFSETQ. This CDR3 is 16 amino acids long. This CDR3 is CASSLGPRDRDYEQYF. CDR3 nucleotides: TGCGCCAGCAGCTTGGGACCCCGGGACAGGGACTACGAGCAGTACTTC.

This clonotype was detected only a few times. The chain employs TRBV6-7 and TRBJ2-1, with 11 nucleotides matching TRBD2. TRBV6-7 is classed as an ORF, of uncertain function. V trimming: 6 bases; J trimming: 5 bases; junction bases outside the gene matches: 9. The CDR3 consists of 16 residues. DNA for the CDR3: TGTGCCAGCAGGTCTCTCACTAGCGGGAGAGACAATGAGCAGTTCTTC. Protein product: CASRSLTSGRDNEQFF.

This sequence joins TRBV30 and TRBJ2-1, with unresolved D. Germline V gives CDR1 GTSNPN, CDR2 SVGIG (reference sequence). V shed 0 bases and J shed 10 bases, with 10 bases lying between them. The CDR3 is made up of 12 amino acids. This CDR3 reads CAWSVPWEEQFF. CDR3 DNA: TGTGCCTGGAGTGTACCTTGGGAAGAGCAGTTCTTC.

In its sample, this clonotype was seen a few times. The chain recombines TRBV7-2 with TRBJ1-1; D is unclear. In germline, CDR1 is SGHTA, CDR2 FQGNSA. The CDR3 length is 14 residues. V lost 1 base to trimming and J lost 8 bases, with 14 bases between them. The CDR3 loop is CASSLGRRYQEAFF. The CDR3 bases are TGTGCCAGCAGCTTAGGCAGGAGGTATCAGGAAGCTTTCTTT.

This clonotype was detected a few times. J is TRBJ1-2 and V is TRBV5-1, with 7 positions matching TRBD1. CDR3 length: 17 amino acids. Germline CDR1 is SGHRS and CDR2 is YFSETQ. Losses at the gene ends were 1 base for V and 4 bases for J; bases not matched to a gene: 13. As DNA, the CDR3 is TGCGCCAGCAGCTTGTTCCCGGACAGGACTCGACCCTATGGCTACACCTTC. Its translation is CASSLFPDRTRPYGYTF.

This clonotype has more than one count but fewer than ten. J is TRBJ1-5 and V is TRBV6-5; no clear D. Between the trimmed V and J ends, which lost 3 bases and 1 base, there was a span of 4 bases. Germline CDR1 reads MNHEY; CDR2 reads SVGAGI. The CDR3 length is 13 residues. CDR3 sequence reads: CASSYDSNQPQHF. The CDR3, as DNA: TGTGCCAGCAGTTATGACAGCAATCAGCCCCAGCATTTT.

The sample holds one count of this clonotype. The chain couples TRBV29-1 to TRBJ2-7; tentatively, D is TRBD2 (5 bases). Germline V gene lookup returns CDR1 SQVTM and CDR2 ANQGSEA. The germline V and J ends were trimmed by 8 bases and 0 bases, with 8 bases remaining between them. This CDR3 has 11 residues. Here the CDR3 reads CSSGDSYEQYF. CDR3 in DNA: TGCAGCTCCGGGGACTCCTACGAGCAGTACTTC.

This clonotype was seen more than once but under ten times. In DNA, the CDR3 is TGCGCCAGCAGCGCTGCCAAACTAGCGGTCCCCTACGAGCAGTACTTC. Protein sequence: CASSAAKLAVPYEQYF. J is TRBJ2-7 and V is TRBV5-1; the match to TRBD2 covers 8 bases. V was clipped by 4 bases and J by 2 bases; unmatched bases: 11. Germline V CDR1 and CDR2: SGHRS, YFSETQ. The CDR3 has 16 residues.

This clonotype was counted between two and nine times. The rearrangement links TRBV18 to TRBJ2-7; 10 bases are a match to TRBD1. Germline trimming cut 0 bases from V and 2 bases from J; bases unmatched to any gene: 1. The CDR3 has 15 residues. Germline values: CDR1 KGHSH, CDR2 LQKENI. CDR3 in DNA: TGTGCCAGCTCACCACCGGGGACAGGGGCCTACGAGCAGTACTTC. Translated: CASSPPGTGAYEQYF.

The CDR3 sequence is CSARDPGTTTYEQYF. CDR3 bases: TGCAGTGCTAGAGATCCCGGGACTACTACTTACGAGCAGTACTTC. This sequence joins TRBV20-1 and TRBJ2-7, with 7 bases that match TRBD2. The germline CDR1 and CDR2 sequences are DFQATT and SNEGSKA (reference sequence). V trimming: 0 bases; J trimming: 4 bases; junction bases outside the gene matches: 9. This CDR3 contains 15 residues.

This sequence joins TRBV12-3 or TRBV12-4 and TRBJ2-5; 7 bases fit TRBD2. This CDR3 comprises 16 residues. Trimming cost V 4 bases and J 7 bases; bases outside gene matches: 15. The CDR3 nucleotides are TGTGCCAGCAGTTCCCCCGGGGGAGGGGTGGGTGCGACCCAGTACTTC. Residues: CASSSPGGGVGATQYF.

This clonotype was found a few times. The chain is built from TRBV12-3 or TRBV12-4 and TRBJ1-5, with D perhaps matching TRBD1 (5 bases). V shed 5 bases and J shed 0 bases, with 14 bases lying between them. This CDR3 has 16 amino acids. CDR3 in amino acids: CASSVGGTYSNQPQHF. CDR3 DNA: TGTGCCAGCAGTGTCGGGGGAACTTATAGCAATCAGCCCCAGCATTTT.

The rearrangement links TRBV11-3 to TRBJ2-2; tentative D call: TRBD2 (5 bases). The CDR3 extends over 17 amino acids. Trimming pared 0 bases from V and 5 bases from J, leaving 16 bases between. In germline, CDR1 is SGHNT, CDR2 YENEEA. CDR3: CASSLDYEILGTGELFF. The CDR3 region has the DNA TGTGCCAGCAGCTTAGATTATGAGATACTAGGAACCGGGGAGCTGTTTTTT.

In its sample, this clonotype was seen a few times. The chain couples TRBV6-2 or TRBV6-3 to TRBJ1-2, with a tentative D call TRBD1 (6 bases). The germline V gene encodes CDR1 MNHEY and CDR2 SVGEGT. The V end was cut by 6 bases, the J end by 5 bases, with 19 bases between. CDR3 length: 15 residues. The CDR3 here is CASSYDRRFWYGYTF. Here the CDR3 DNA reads TGTGCCAGCAGCTACGACAGGAGATTTTGGTATGGCTACACCTTC.

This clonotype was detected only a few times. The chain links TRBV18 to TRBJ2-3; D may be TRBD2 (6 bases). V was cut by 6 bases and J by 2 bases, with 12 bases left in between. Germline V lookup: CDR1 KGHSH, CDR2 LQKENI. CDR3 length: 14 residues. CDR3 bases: TGTGCCAGCTCCGGGGGAAGCCCCACAGATACGCAGTATTTT. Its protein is CASSGGSPTDTQYF.

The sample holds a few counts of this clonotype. CDR3 DNA: TGTGCCAGCAGCCTTCGGGGGCTACCTCAGGGGGATGAGCAGTTCTTC. Its protein product is CASSLRGLPQGDEQFF. J is TRBJ2-1 and V is TRBV3-1; possible D gene TRBD1, 7 bases. The ends were cut back, 4 bases at V and 8 bases at J, with 21 bases in the middle. CDR3 size: 16 residues. The V gene's germline CDR1 is LGHDT and CDR2 YNNKEL (reference sequence).

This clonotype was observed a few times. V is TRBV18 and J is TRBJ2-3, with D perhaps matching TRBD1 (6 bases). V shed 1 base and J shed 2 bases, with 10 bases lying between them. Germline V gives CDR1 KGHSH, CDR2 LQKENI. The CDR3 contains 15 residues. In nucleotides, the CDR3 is TGTGCCAGCTCACCACTGGCAGGGGCCACAGATACGCAGTATTTT. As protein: CASSPLAGATDTQYF.

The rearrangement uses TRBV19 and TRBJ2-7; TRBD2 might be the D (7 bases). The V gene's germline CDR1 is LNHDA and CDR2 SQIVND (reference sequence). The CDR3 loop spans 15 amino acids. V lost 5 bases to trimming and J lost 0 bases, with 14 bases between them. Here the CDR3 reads CASSAGAPRSYEQYF. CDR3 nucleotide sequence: TGTGCCAGTAGTGCGGGGGCCCCCCGCTCCTACGAGCAGTACTTC.

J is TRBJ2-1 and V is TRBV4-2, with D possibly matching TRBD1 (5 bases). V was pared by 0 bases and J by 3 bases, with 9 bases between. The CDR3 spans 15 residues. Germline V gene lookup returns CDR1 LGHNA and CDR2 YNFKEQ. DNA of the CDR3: TGTGCCAGCAGCCAAGAGACAGCCAGCTACAATGAGCAGTTCTTC. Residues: CASSQETASYNEQFF.

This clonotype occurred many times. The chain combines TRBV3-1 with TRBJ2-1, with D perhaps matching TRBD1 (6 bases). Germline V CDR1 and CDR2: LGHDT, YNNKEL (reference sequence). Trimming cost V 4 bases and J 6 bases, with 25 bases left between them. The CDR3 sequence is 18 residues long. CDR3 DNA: TGTGCCAGCAGCCGACTCAACGCAATACAGGGTTTAAGCAATGAGCAGTTCTTC. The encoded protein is CASSRLNAIQGLSNEQFF.

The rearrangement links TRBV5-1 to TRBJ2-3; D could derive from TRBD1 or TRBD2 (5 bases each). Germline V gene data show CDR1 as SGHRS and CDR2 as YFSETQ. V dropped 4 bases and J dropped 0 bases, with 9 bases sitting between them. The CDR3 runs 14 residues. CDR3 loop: CASSLWDSTDTQYF. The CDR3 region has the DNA TGCGCCAGCAGCCTTTGGGACAGCACAGATACGCAGTATTTT.

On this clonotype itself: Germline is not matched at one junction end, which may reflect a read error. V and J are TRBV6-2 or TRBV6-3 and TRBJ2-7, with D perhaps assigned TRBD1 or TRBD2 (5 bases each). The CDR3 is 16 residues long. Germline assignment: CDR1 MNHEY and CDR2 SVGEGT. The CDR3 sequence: CDSSYSWDRRGYEQYF. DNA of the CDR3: TGTGACAGCAGTTACTCTTGGGACCGTCGTGGCTACGAGCAGTACTTC.